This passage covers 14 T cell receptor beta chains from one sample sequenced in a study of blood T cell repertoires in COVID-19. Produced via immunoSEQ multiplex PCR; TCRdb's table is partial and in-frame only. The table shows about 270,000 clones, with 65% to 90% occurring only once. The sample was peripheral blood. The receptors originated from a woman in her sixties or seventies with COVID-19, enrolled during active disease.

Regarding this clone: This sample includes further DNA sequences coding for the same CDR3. The CDR3 nucleotides are TGCGCCAGCAGCTTGGGGCAGGGTGGGGAGACCCAGTACTTC. This encodes CASSLGQGGETQYF. This rearrangement joins TRBV5-1 to TRBJ2-5, with D tentatively TRBD1 (5 bases). The CDR3 loop spans 14 amino acids. The V gene's germline CDR1 is SGHRS and CDR2 YFSETQ. V was pared by 0 bases and J by 5 bases, with 11 bases between.

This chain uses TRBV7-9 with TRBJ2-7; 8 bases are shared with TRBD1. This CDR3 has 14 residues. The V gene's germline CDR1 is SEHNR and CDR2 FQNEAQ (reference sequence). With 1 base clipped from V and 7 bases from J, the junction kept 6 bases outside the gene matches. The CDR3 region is CASSLGQGIGEQYF. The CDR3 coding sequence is TGTGCCAGCAGCTTAGGACAGGGGATAGGGGAGCAGTACTTC.

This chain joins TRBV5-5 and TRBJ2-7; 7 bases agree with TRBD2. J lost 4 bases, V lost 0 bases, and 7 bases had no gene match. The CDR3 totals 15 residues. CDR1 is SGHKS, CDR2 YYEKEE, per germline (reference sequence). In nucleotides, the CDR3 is TGTGCCAGCAGCTTGGCTGGCGGGGAGGGGTACGAGCAGTACTTC. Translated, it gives CASSLAGGEGYEQYF.

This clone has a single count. This CDR3 is CASSLAGQGAPEAFF. CDR3 DNA: TGCGCCAGCAGCTTGGCGGGACAGGGGGCCCCTGAAGCTTTCTTT. The chain recombines TRBV5-1 with TRBJ1-1, with 12 bases that match TRBD1. The germline CDR1 and CDR2 sequences are SGHRS and YFSETQ. The CDR3 contains 15 residues. With 0 bases clipped from V and 6 bases from J, the junction kept 3 bases outside the gene matches. The full variable domain, its missing parts supplied by reference TRBV5-1 and TRBJ1-1, is KAGVTQTPRYLIKTRGQQVTLSCSPISGHRSVSWYQQTPGQGLQFLFEYFSETQRNKGNFPGRFSGRQFSNSRSEMNVSTLELGDSALYLCASSLAGQGAPEAFFGQGTRLTVV.

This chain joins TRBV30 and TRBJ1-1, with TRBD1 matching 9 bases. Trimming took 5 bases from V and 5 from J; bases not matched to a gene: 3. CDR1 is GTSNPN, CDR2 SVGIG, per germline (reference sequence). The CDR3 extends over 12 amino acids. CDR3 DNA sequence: TGTGCCTGGGGGGACAGGGTTACTGAAGCTTTCTTT. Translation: CAWGDRVTEAFF.

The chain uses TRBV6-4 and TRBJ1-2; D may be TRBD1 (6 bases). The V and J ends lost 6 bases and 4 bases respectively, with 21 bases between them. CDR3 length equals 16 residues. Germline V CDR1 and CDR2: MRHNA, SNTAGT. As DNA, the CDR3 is TGTGCCAGCAGCCTAATCCCAGGGGAAGGCTTCTATGGCTACACCTTC. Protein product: CASSLIPGEGFYGYTF.

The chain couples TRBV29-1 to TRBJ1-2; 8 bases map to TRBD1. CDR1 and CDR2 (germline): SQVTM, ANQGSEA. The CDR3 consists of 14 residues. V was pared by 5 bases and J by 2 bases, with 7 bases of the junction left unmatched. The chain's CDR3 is CSVPWTGRNYGYTF. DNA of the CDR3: TGCAGCGTTCCCTGGACAGGGAGGAACTATGGCTACACCTTC.

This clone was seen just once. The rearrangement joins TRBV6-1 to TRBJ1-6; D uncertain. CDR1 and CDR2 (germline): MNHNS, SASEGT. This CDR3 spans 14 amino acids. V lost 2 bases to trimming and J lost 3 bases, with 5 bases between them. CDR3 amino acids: CASSEINYNSPLHF. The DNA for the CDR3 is TGTGCCAGCAGTGAAATAAACTATAATTCACCCCTCCACTTT.

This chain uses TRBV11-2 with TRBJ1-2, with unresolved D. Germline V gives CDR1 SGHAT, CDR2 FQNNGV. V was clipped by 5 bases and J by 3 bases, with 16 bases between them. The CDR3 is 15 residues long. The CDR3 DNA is TGTGCCAGCAGCGGAGGACTTGTCAGATACTATGGCTACACCTTC. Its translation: CASSGGLVRYYGYTF.

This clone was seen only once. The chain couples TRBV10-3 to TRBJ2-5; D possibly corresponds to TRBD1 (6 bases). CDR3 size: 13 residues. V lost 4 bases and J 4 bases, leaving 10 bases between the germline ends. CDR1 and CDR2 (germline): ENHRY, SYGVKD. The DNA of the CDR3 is TGTGCCATCAGTGGGACAGAGAGAGAGACCCAGTACTTC. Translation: CAISGTERETQYF.

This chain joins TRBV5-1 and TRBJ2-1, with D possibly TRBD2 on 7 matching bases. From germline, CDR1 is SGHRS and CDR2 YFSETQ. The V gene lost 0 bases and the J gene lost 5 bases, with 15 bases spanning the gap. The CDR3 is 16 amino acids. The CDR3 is CASSLAVGGPHNEQFF. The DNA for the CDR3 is TGCGCCAGCAGCTTGGCCGTGGGGGGGCCCCACAATGAGCAGTTCTTC.

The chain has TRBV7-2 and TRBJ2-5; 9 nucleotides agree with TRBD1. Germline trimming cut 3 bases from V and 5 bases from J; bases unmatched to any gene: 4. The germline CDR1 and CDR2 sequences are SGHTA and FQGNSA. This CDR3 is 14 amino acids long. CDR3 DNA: TGTGCCAGCAGCTTCAACAGGGGGCAGGAGACCCAGTACTTC. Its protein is CASSFNRGQETQYF.

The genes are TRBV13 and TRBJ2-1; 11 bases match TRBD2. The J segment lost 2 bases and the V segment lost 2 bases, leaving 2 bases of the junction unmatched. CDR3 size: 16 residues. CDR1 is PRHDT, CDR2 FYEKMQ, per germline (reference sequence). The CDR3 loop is CASSLIAGGPYNEQFF. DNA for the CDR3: TGTGCCAGCAGCTTAATAGCGGGGGGGCCCTACAATGAGCAGTTCTTC.

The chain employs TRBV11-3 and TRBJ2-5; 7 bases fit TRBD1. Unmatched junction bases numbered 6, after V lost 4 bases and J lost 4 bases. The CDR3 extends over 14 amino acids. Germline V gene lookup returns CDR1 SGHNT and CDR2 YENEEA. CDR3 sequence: CASSSRQGRETQYF. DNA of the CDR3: TGTGCCAGCAGCTCCCGACAGGGTCGAGAGACCCAGTACTTC.